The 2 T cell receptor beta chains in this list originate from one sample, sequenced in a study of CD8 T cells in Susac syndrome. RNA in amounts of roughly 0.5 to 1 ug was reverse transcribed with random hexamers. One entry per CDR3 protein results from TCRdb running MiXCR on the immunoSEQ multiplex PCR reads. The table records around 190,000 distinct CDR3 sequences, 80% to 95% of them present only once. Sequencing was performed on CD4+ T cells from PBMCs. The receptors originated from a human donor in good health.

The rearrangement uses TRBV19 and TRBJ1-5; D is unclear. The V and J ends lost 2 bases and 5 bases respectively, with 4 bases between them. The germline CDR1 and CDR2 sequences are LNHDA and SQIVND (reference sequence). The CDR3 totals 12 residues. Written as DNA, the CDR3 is TGTGCCAGTAGTATAACGTATCAGCCCCAGCATTTT. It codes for CASSITYQPQHF. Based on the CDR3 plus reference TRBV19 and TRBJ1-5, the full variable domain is DGGITQSPKYLFRKEGQNVTLSCEQNLNHDAMYWYRQDPGQGLRLIYYSQIVNDFQKGDIAEGYSVSREKKESFPLTVTSAQKNPTAFYLCASSITYQPQHFGDGTRLSIL.

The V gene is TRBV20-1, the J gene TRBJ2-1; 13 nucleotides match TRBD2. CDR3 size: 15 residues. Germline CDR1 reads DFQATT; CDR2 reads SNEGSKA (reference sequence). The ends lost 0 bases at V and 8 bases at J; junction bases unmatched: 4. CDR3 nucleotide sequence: TGCAGTGCTAGAGATTGGGGGACTAGCGGGGATGAGCAGTTCTTC. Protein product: CSARDWGTSGDEQFF.